This T cell receptor (beta chain) derives from a study of T cells in Graves' hyperthyroidism and ophthalmopathy. Germline assignment: CDR1 LGHDT and CDR2 YNNKEL (reference sequence). This CDR3 is built from 13 residues. The germline V and J ends were trimmed by 1 base and 13 bases, with 16 bases remaining between them. Only a few counts were recorded for this clonotype. Amplification of TCR beta CDR3 regions used RNA as the template. Primed by the HTBI set, a first-round RT-PCR was run on the TCR CDR3. TCRdb used MiXCR to reprocess the multiplex PCR reads, holding one entry per CDR3 protein. The sample gives approximately 600,000 distinct CDR3 sequences, about 14% of which show up once; roughly 5.5% is in the top ten.

V gene TRBV3-1 combines with J gene TRBJ2-5, with D perhaps being TRBD1 or TRBD2 (5 bases each). The sample was blood. The TCR sequence derives from a woman in her 30s with Graves' hyperthyroidism that later progressed to Graves' ophthalmopathy. The DNA of the CDR3 is TGTGCCAGCAGCCAAGCCCCTCAGGGAGTACGGTACTTC. Protein: CASSQAPQGVRYF.